These 5 T cell receptor beta chains were sequenced from one sample in a study of read filtering for tumor transcriptome and immune sequencing (dated by TCRdb to 2018 to 2021). Sequencing was performed on an Illumina HiSeq 4000. Starting from around 420 ng RNA, TCR libraries were constructed with the Immunoverse kit using molecular barcoded adaptors that cover the alpha/delta and beta/gamma chains. The public sequencing data were trimmed at Q25 with fastp and processed into clonotypes with MiXCR by TCRdb, which kept only in-frame beta chains. Records with the same CDR3 protein are collapsed into one entry carrying the most frequent genes and DNA. For this sample there are tens of thousands of distinct CDR3 sequences; about 19% appear just once. The ten largest clones take up over 12% of the sample. The sequencing sample was made of a population of CD138-negative cells sorted from bone marrow. What the cell subset or site label conveys for this sample: bone marrow mononuclear cells depleted of CD138+ plasma/myeloma cells by negative magnetic selection. These receptor sequences come from a donor aged 40 or over with multiple myeloma.

This clonotype is labeled large. The CDR3 DNA reads as TGTGCCAGCAGGGGACTCTCTGGGGCCAACGTCCTGACTTTC. It yields the protein CASRGLSGANVLTF. The chain links TRBV6-1 to TRBJ2-6; tentative D call: TRBD2 (6 bases). Trimming took 6 bases from V and 0 from J, leaving 6 bases between them. Germline lookup yields CDR1 MNHNS and CDR2 SASEGT. This CDR3 has 14 amino acids.

This clonotype has ten or more counts. J is TRBJ2-2 and V is TRBV14; no clear D gene. This CDR3 has 13 residues. Germline V gene lookup returns CDR1 SGHDN and CDR2 FVKESK. V lost 2 bases and J lost 6, with 7 bases in between. The CDR3 DNA reads TGTGCCAGCAGCCAATTGATTGCCGGGGAGCTGTTTTTT. It translates to CASSQLIAGELFF. Full variable domain (outside the CDR3, taken from reference TRBV14 and TRBJ2-2): EAGVTQFPSHSVIEKGQTVTLRCDPISGHDNLYWYRRVMGKEIKFLLHFVKESKQDESGMPNNRFLAERTGGTYSTLKVQPAELEDSGVYFCASSQLIAGELFFGEGSRLTVL.

This clonotype was observed once. The CDR3 does not close with the conserved phenylalanine or tryptophan, likely indicating a read error. This chain joins TRBV28 and TRBJ2-3, with no clear D. V dropped 5 bases and J dropped 5 bases, with 17 bases sitting between them. This CDR3 region has 15 residues. Germline V gene sequence: CDR1 MDHEN, CDR2 SYDVKM. The CDR3: CASSPRDFRGDTQYS. In nucleotides, the CDR3 is TGTGCCAGCAGTCCAAGAGACTTTCGCGGAGATACGCAGTATTCT.

In its sample, this clonotype was seen many times. The J gene is TRBJ1-2, the V gene TRBV20-1; 8 bases map to TRBD1. Germline trimming cut 2 bases from V and 8 bases from J; bases unmatched to any gene: 7. Germline values: CDR1 DFQATT, CDR2 SNEGSKA (reference sequence). This CDR3 spans 13 amino acids. CDR3 DNA sequence: TGCAGTGCTAGATGGACAGGGCTGCGAGGCTACACCTTC. Its translation: CSARWTGLRGYTF.

V usage is TRBV6-2 or TRBV6-3 and J usage is TRBJ2-5; no clear D. Trimming shortened V by 0 bases and J by 2 bases, and 16 bases separated the two germline ends. The CDR3 contains 17 residues. Germline CDR1 MNHEY, CDR2 SVGEGT. CDR3: CASSYSVAFSGQETQYF. The CDR3 DNA reads TGTGCCAGCAGTTACTCAGTGGCCTTCTCTGGTCAAGAGACCCAGTACTTC.